This T cell receptor beta chain stems from a study of long-term antiretroviral therapy in people with HIV. Study-wide findings and caveats: Blood specimens, gathered between about 2004 and 2017, were possibly obtained under older ART regimens. Clones that expanded before ART (that is, prior to treatment) dominated the repertoire at all time points.

On this clone itself: Its cognate antigen is unknown.

CDR3 size: 14 residues. The V gene end was trimmed by 5 bases and the J gene end by 3 bases; junction bases not matched to a gene: 2. From germline, CDR1 is SGHVS and CDR2 FQNEAQ. At the survey level, the v3.0 immunoSEQ assay was run. The repertoire was sequenced with immunoSEQ multiplex PCR; TCRdb's copy has only in-frame clones and lacks some. The sample shows 23,000 or so clones, around four fifths of them seen only once. The chain has TRBV7-8 and TRBJ2-7; 12 bases line up with TRBD2. The sequences come from unsorted PBMCs, collected about 4.1 years after starting antiretroviral therapy. This sequence was found in a man aged 30 to 39 with HIV. The CDR3 nucleotides read TGTGCCAGCAGCCTGACTAGCGGGAGCTACGAGCAGTACTTC. Its translation: CASSLTSGSYEQYF. Supplemented by reference TRBV7-8 and TRBJ2-7, the full variable domain reads GAGVSQSPRYKVAKRGQDVALRCDPISGHVSLFWYQQALGQGPEFLTYFQNEAQLDKSGLPSDRFFAERPEGSVSTLKIQRTQQEDSAVYLCASSLTSGSYEQYFGPGTRLTVT.